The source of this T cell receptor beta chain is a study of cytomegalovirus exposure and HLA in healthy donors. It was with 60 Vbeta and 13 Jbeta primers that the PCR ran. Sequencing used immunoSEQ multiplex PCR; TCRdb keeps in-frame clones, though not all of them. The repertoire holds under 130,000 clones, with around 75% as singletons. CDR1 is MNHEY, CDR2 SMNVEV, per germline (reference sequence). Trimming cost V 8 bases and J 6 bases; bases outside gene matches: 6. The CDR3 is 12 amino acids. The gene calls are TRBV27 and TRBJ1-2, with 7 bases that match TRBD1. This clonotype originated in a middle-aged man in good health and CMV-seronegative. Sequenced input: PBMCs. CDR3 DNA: TGTGCCAGCCGACAGGGCTGGAATGGCTACACCTTC. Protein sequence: CASRQGWNGYTF.